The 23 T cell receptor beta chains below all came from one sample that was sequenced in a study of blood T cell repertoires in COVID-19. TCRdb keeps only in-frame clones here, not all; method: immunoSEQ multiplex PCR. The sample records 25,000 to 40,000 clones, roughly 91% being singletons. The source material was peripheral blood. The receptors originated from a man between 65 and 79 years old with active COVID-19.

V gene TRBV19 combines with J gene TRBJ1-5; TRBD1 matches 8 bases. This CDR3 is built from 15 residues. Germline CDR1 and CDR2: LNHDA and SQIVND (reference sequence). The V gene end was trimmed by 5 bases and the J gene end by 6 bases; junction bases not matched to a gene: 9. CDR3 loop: CASSLGQGISQPQHF. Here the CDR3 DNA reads TGTGCCAGTAGTCTCGGACAGGGTATAAGTCAGCCCCAGCATTTT.

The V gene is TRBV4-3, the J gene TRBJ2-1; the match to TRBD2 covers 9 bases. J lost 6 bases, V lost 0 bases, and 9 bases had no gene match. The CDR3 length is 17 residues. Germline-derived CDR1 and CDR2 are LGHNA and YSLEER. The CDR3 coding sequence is TGCGCCAGCAGCCAAGATTTCGTAGCGGGAGCTCCCAATGAGCAGTTCTTC. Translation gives CASSQDFVAGAPNEQFF.

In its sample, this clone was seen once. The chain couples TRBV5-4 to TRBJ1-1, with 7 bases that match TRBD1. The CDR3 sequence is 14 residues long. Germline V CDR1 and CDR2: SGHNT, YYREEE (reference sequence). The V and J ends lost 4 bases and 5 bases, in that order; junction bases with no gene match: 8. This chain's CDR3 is CASSTIDRETEAFF. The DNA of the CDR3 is TGTGCCAGCAGCACGATCGACAGGGAGACTGAAGCTTTCTTT.

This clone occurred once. The CDR3 protein is CASSGLWATGELFF. The DNA for the CDR3 is TGCGCCAGCAGCGGATTATGGGCCACCGGGGAGCTGTTTTTT. This chain connects TRBV5-1 to TRBJ2-2; the D is unclear. The length of the CDR3 is 14 residues. The germline V and J ends were trimmed by 4 bases and 4 bases, with 11 bases remaining between them. Germline lookup yields CDR1 SGHRS and CDR2 YFSETQ. The complete variable domain, with remaining parts taken from reference TRBV5-1 and TRBJ2-2, reads KAGVTQTPRYLIKTRGQQVTLSCSPISGHRSVSWYQQTPGQGLQFLFEYFSETQRNKGNFPGRFSGRQFSNSRSEMNVSTLELGDSALYLCASSGLWATGELFFGEGSRLTVL.

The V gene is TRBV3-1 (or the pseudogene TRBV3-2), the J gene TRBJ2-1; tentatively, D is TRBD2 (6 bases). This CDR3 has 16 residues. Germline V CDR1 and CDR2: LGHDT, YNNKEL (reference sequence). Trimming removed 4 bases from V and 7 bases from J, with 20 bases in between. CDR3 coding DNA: TGTGCCAGCAGCCGGCGGGACGCCCCTAACGGGAATGAGCAGTTCTTC. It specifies CASSRRDAPNGNEQFF.

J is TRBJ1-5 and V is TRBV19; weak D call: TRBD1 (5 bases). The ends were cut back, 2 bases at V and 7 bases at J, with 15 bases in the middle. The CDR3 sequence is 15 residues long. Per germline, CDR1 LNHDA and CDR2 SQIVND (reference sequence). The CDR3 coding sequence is TGTGCCAGTAGTATAAGGGGCAGGGTTGAGCAGCCCCAGCATTTT. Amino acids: CASSIRGRVEQPQHF. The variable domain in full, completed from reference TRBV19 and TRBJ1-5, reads DGGITQSPKYLFRKEGQNVTLSCEQNLNHDAMYWYRQDPGQGLRLIYYSQIVNDFQKGDIAEGYSVSREKKESFPLTVTSAQKNPTAFYLCASSIRGRVEQPQHFGDGTRLSIL.

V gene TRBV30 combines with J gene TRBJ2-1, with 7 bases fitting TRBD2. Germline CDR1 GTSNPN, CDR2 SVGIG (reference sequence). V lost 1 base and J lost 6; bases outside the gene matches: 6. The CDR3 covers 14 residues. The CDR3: CAWSASGISNEQFF. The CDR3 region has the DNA TGTGCCTGGAGTGCAAGCGGGATTAGCAATGAGCAGTTCTTC.

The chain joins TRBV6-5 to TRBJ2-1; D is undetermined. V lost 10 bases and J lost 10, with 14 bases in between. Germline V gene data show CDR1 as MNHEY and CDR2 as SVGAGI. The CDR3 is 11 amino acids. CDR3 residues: CATKPRWEQFF. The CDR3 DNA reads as TGTGCCACCAAACCCAGGTGGGAGCAGTTCTTC.

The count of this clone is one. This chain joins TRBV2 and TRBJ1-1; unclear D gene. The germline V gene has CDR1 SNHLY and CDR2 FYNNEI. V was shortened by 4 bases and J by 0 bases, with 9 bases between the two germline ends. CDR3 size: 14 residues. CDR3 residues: CASSVYGLNTEAFF. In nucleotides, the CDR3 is TGTGCCAGCAGTGTTTACGGGTTGAACACTGAAGCTTTCTTT.

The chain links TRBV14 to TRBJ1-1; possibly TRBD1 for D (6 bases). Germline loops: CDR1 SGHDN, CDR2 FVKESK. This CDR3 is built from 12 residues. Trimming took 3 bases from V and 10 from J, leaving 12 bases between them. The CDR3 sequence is CASSQPGAPAFF. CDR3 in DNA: TGTGCCAGCAGCCAGCCAGGGGCGCCAGCTTTCTTT. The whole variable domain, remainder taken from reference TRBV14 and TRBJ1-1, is EAGVTQFPSHSVIEKGQTVTLRCDPISGHDNLYWYRRVMGKEIKFLLHFVKESKQDESGMPNNRFLAERTGGTYSTLKVQPAELEDSGVYFCASSQPGAPAFFGQGTRLTVV.

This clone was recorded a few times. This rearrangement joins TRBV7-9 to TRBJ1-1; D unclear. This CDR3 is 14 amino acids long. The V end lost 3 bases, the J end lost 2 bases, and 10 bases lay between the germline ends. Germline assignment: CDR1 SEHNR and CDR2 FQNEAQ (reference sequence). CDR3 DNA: TGTGCCAGCAGCTTTGGTCAGATTAACACTGAAGCTTTCTTT. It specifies CASSFGQINTEAFF.

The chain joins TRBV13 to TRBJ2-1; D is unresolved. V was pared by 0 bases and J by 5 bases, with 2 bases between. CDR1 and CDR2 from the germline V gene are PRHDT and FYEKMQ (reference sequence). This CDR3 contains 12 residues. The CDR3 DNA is TGTGCCAGCAGCTTAGGTAACAATGAGCAGTTCTTC. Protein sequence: CASSLGNNEQFF.

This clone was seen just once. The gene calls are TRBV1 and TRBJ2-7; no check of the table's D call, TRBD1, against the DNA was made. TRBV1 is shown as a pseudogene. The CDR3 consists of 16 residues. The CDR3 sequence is CTSSQDSGQSTYEQYF. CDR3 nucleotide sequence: TGCACCAGCAGCCAAGATTCGGGACAGAGTACCTACGAGCAGTACTTC.

CDR3 residues: CASSPEASGAYEQYF. For the CDR3, the DNA is TGTGCCAGCTCCCCAGAGGCTAGCGGTGCCTACGAGCAGTACTTC. J is TRBJ2-7 and V is TRBV6-4; 7 positions agree with TRBD2. CDR3 size: 15 residues. Germline-derived CDR1 and CDR2 are MRHNA and SNTAGT. V gave up 8 bases and J gave up 2 bases; unmatched junction bases: 12.

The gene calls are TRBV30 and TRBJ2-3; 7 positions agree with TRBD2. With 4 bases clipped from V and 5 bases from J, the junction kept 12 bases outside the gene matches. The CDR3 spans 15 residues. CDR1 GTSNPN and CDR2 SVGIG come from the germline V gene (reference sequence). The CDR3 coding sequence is TGTGCCTGGATTTGGGGGGGGACTGGGCAAGATACGCAGTATTTT. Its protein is CAWIWGGTGQDTQYF.

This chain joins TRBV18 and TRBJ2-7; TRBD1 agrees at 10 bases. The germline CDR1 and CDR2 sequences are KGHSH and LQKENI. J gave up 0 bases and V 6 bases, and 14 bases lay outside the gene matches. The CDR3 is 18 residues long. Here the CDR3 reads CASSPTGGSAGLSYEQYF. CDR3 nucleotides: TGTGCCAGCTCGCCGACAGGGGGCTCAGCGGGACTCTCCTACGAGCAGTACTTC. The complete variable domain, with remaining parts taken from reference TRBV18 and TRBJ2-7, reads NAGVMQNPRHLVRRRGQEARLRCSPMKGHSHVYWYRQLPEEGLKFMVYLQKENIIDESGMPKERFSAEFPKEGPSILRIQQVVRGDSAAYFCASSPTGGSAGLSYEQYFGPGTRLTVT.

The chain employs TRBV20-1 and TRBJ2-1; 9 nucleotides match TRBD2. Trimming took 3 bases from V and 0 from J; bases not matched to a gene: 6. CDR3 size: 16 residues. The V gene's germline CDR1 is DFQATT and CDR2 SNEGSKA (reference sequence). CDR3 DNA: TGCAGTGCTAGTGGTCTAGCGGGGCGCTCCTACAATGAGCAGTTCTTC. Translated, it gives CSASGLAGRSYNEQFF.

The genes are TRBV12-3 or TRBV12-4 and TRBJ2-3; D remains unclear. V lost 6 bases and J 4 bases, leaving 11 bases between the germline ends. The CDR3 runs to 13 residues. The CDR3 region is CASSPFRADTQYF. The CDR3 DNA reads TGTGCCAGCAGCCCGTTTAGAGCAGATACGCAGTATTTT.

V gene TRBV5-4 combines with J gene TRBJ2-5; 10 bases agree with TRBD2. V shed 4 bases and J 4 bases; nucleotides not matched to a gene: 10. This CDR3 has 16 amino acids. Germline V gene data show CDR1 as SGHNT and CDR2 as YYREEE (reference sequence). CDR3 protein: CASSPPGSSGRETQYF. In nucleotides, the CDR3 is TGTGCCAGCAGCCCCCCTGGGTCTAGCGGGAGAGAGACCCAGTACTTC.

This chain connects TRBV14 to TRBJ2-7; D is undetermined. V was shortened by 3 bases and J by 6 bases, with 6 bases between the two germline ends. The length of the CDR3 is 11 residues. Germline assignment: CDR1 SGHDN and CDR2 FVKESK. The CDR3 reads CASSHGGEQYF. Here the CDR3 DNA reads TGTGCCAGCAGCCATGGCGGCGAGCAGTACTTC. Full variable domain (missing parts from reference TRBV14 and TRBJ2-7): EAGVTQFPSHSVIEKGQTVTLRCDPISGHDNLYWYRRVMGKEIKFLLHFVKESKQDESGMPNNRFLAERTGGTYSTLKVQPAELEDSGVYFCASSHGGEQYFGPGTRLTVT.

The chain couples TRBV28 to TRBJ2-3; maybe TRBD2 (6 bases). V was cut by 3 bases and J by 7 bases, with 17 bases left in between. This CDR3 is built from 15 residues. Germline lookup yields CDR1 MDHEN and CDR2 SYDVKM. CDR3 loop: CASSFIVGTAYTQYF. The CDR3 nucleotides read TGTGCCAGCAGTTTCATAGTAGGGACTGCATATACGCAGTATTTT.

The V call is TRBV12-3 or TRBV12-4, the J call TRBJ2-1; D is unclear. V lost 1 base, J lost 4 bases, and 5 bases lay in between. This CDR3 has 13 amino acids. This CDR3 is CASSLGLYNEQFF. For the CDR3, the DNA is TGTGCCAGCAGTTTAGGGCTGTACAATGAGCAGTTCTTC.

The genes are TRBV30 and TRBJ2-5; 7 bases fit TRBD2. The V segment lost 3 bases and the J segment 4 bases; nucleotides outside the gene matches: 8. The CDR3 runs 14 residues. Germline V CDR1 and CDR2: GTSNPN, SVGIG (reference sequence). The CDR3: CAWRRTSGGETQYF. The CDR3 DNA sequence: TGTGCCTGGAGGAGGACCTCGGGGGGAGAGACCCAGTACTTC.